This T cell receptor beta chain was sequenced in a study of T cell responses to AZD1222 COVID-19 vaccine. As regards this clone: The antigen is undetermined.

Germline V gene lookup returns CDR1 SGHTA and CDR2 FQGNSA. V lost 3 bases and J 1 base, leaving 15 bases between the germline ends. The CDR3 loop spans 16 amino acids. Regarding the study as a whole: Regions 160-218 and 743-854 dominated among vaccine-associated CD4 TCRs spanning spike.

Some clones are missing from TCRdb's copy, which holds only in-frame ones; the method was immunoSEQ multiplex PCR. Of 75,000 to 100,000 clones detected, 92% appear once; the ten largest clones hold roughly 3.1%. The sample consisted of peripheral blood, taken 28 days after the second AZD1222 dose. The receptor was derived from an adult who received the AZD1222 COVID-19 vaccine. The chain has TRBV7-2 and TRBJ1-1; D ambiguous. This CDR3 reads CASSLIAGRKNTEAFF. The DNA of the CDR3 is TGTGCCAGCAGCTTGATAGCGGGGAGGAAGAACACTGAAGCTTTCTTT.